The rows below give T cell receptor beta chains drawn from one sample of a study of cytomegalovirus exposure and HLA in healthy donors. Using immunoSEQ multiplex PCR, the repertoire was profiled, and TCRdb retains in-frame clones only, with some absent. The sample carries over 150,000 clones, 82% recorded once. Sequencing was performed on PBMCs. The receptors originated from a male donor in good health and CMV-seropositive. The CDR3 runs from the conserved cysteine through the conserved F or W. A D gene is named only where the DNA matches it firmly. A row's size may be missing; if present it is once, few, many or a size class.

clone size	V gene	D gene	J gene	CDR3 protein	CDR3 DNA
NA	TRBV18	TRBD1	TRBJ2-5	CASSPNRGRGETQYF	TGTGCCAGCTCACCCAACAGGGGGCGAGGGGAGACCCAGTACTTC
few	TRBV6-1	NA	TRBJ1-5	CASSVLGGGNQPQHF	TGTGCCAGCAGTGTTTTAGGCGGCGGCAATCAGCCCCAGCATTTT
NA	TRBV10-2	TRBD1	TRBJ1-2	CASSTGGFGYTF	TGCGCCAGCAGCACAGGGGGATTCGGCTACACCTTC
NA	TRBV27	NA	TRBJ2-7	CASSSRLSSLNYEQYF	TGTGCCAGCAGTTCCCGACTATCCTCTCTTAACTACGAGCAGTACTTC
NA	TRBV5-1	NA	TRBJ1-1	CASSGGTSGTEAFF	TGCGCCAGCAGCGGAGGGACCTCGGGCACTGAAGCTTTCTTT
NA	TRBV11-3	NA	TRBJ2-3	CASSRVRGSVSDTQYF	TGTGCCAGCAGCCGGGTGAGAGGGAGTGTCTCAGATACGCAGTATTTT
NA	TRBV18	NA	TRBJ1-3	CASSPGRADSGNTIYF	TGTGCCAGCTCCCCCGGCAGGGCCGACTCTGGAAACACCATATATTTT
few	TRBV5-6	NA	TRBJ1-5	CASTRWGDNQPQHF	TGTGCCAGCACCCGGTGGGGAGACAATCAGCCCCAGCATTTT
NA	TRBV21-1	NA	TRBJ1-4	CASSKGQGETNEKLFF	TGTGCCAGCAGCAAGGGACAGGGTGAGACTAATGAAAAACTGTTTTTT
NA	TRBV25-1	TRBD2	TRBJ2-5	CASSEFSSPGLADRQYF	TGTGCCAGCAGTGAATTTTCGTCGCCGGGACTAGCGGACCGCCAGTACTTC
few	TRBV27	TRBD2	TRBJ2-1	CASSLMMGGVTYNEQFF	TGTGCCAGCAGTTTAATGATGGGGGGGGTAACCTACAATGAGCAGTTCTTC
NA	TRBV2	NA	TRBJ2-1	CASSETGRWFF	TGTGCCAGCAGTGAGACAGGTCGTTGGTTCTTC
NA	TRBV9	NA	TRBJ1-1	CASSGPLVGGREEEAFF	TGTGCCAGCAGCGGACCCCTAGTAGGGGGACGGGAGGAAGAAGCTTTCTTT
NA	TRBV11-2	NA	TRBJ1-1	CASRTLGQNTEAFF	TGTGCCAGCAGGACTCTGGGACAGAACACTGAAGCTTTCTTT
NA	TRBV6-6	NA	TRBJ2-1	CASSYLEGGQFF	TGTGCCAGCAGTTACCTTGAGGGCGGGCAGTTCTTC
NA	TRBV18	NA	TRBJ1-1	CASSPTTGPGTEAFF	TGTGCCAGCTCACCCACCACAGGGCCGGGCACTGAAGCTTTCTTT
NA	TRBV7-8	NA	TRBJ1-5	CASSFQNQPQHF	TGTGCCAGCAGCTTCCAAAATCAGCCCCAGCATTTT
NA	TRBV5-1	TRBD1	TRBJ1-4	CASSSGTAEKLFF	TGCGCCAGCAGCTCCGGGACAGCTGAAAAACTGTTTTTT
NA	TRBV5-5	NA	TRBJ2-5	CASKLAGSGMGETQYF	TGTGCCAGCAAATTAGCCGGGTCCGGGATGGGGGAGACCCAGTACTTC
NA	TRBV15	NA	TRBJ1-2	CATSRELGGNYGYTF	TGTGCCACCAGCCGCGAGTTAGGGGGAAACTATGGCTACACCTTC
once	TRBV27	NA	TRBJ2-7	CASTSPGDPRYEQYF	TGTGCCAGCACCAGCCCCGGAGACCCAAGGTACGAGCAGTACTTC
NA	TRBV4-1	TRBD2	TRBJ2-3	CASSQGLAGGRDTQYF	TGCGCCAGCAGCCAGGGGCTAGCGGGGGGGAGGGATACGCAGTATTTT
NA	TRBV10-3	TRBD1	TRBJ2-7	CAISGGTGQLLQQYF	TGTGCCATCAGTGGGGGGACAGGCCAGCTTCTTCAGCAGTACTTC
once	TRBV7-9	TRBD2	TRBJ2-7	CSSSFVGGRPDYEQYF	TGTTCCAGCAGCTTCGTAGGCGGGAGGCCCGATTACGAGCAGTACTTC
NA	TRBV27	NA	TRBJ2-6	CASKKQSSGANVLTF	TGTGCCAGCAAAAAACAGAGCTCTGGGGCCAACGTCCTGACTTTC
NA	TRBV2	NA	TRBJ1-4	CASRPTSMGSEKLFF	TGTGCCAGCAGACCGACCTCCATGGGCAGTGAAAAACTGTTTTTT
NA	TRBV7-2	NA	TRBJ1-2	CASKLNFDFGGGYTF	TGTGCCAGCAAGCTAAATTTCGATTTCGGGGGGGGCTACACCTTC
NA	TRBV29-1	NA	TRBJ2-3	CSVARRSGAYTDTQYF	TGCAGCGTCGCCCGCCGGAGCGGAGCCTACACAGATACGCAGTATTTT
NA	TRBV19	TRBD1	TRBJ1-6	CASSRTGGQIGSPLHF	TGTGCCAGTAGTAGGACAGGAGGTCAAATAGGTTCACCCCTCCACTTT
NA	TRBV11-2	TRBD2	TRBJ2-3	CASSLGGGRRFTDTQYF	TGTGCCAGCAGCCTCGGGGGAGGGAGAAGATTCACAGATACGCAGTATTTT
NA	TRBV4-3	NA	TRBJ2-7	CASSQDPGPYEQYF	TGCGCCAGCAGCCAAGATCCTGGGCCCTACGAGCAGTACTTC
few	TRBV6-1	NA	TRBJ2-7	CASSAGARYEQYF	TGTGCCAGCAGTGCAGGGGCTCGGTACGAGCAGTACTTC
NA	TRBV27	NA	TRBJ1-3	CASSRTGNSGNTIYF	TGTGCCAGCAGTCGAACAGGGAACTCTGGAAACACCATATATTTT
NA	TRBV30	NA	TRBJ2-4	CAWSEGTHQYF	TGTGCCTGGAGCGAGGGGACACACCAGTACTTC
NA	TRBV10-3	NA	TRBJ1-2	CAISEHSYTNYGYTF	TGTGCCATCAGTGAGCACAGCTATACTAACTATGGCTACACCTTC
NA	TRBV5-1	NA	TRBJ2-1	CASSLLPGEEQFF	TGCGCCAGCAGCTTGCTTCCAGGGGAGGAGCAGTTCTTC
NA	TRBV5-1	TRBD1	TRBJ2-7	CASSLGQGGLGTREQYF	TGCGCCAGCAGCTTAGGACAGGGCGGGCTTGGAACACGCGAGCAGTACTTC
NA	TRBV5-1	NA	TRBJ2-5	CASSLGALQTQETQYF	TGCGCCAGCAGCTTGGGTGCCCTCCAGACACAAGAGACCCAGTACTTC
NA	TRBV28	NA	TRBJ2-7	CATYPRRVAYEQYF	TGTGCCACCTACCCCCGGCGGGTGGCCTACGAGCAGTACTTC
NA	TRBV7-2	TRBD1	TRBJ1-3	CASSLRTGGSGNTIYF	TGTGCCAGCAGCCTCCGGACAGGGGGCTCTGGAAACACCATATATTTT
NA	TRBV29-1	TRBD2	TRBJ2-2	CTALLAGGVTGELFF	TGCACCGCCCTGCTAGCGGGAGGGGTTACCGGGGAGCTGTTTTTT